The text below deals with one T cell receptor beta chain. As yet, its antigen is unknown. Other DNA sequences in this specimen translate into the identical CDR3. Assay runs were performed at deep level. Several immunoSEQ 96-well plates shared each subset's DNA, each plate a replicate. Here immunoSEQ multiplex PCR was the method, and the copy in TCRdb shows in-frame clones only, minus some. The sample lists approximately 2.4 million clones, approximately 96% seen once, with around 0.13% in the top ten. The sample belongs to a study of shared clonotypes between healthy human individuals. Findings and limits, study-wide: Clonotype sharing across a few donors was observed for 5% to 6.5% of naive CD4 clonotypes. Sorted-subset samples were not fully sequenced, rarefaction indicated.

Per the germline V gene, CDR1 is MNHEY and CDR2 is SVGAGI. V lost 2 bases and J lost 5; bases outside the gene matches: 2. The CDR3 has 16 amino acids. Material: naive CD4+ T cells sorted from blood. Subset noted: CD45RA+ positively selected. The chain joins TRBV6-5 to TRBJ2-1; 14 bases match TRBD2. The sequence was collected from a man aged 18 to 29 in good health. The CDR3 sequence is CASSYGGLAGDNEQFF. The CDR3 bases are TGTGCCAGCAGTTACGGGGGACTAGCGGGAGACAATGAGCAGTTCTTC.